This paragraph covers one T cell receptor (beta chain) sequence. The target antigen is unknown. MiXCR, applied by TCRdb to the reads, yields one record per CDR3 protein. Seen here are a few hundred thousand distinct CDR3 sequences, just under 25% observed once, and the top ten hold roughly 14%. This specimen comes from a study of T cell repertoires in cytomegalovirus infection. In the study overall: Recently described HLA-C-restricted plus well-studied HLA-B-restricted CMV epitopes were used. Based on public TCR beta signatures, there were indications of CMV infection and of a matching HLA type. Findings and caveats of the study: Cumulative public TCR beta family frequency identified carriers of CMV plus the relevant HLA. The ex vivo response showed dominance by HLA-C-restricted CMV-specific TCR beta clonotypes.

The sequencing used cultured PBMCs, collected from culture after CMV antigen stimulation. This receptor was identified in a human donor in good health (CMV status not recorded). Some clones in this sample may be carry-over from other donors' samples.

CDR3 sequence reads: CASSLRGRGETQYF. The CDR3 DNA reads TGTGCCAGCAGTTTGAGGGGTAGAGGAGAGACCCAGTACTTC. V is TRBV27 and J is TRBJ2-5; D may be TRBD1 or TRBD2 (5 bases each). Germline V gene data show CDR1 as MNHEY and CDR2 as SMNVEV (reference sequence). Trimming removed 3 bases from V and 4 bases from J, with 12 bases in between. There are 14 residues in the CDR3.